These 32 T cell receptor beta chains originate from one sample sequenced in a study of T cell responses to AZD1222 COVID-19 vaccine. Sequenced by immunoSEQ multiplex PCR; TCRdb stores in-frame clones only, minus some. The sample has around 150,000 clones; roughly 90% are singletons. The sample was peripheral blood, taken 28 days after the second AZD1222 dose. These receptor sequences come from an adult who received the AZD1222 COVID-19 vaccine.

The chain recombines TRBV30 with TRBJ2-7; tentatively, D is TRBD2 (6 bases). Between the trimmed V and J ends, which lost 0 bases and 5 bases, there was a span of 8 bases. The CDR3 loop spans 12 amino acids. CDR1 GTSNPN and CDR2 SVGIG come from the germline V gene (reference sequence). The CDR3 DNA reads as TGTGCCTGGAGTGTGGGGGGAAACGAGCAGTACTTC. It encodes CAWSVGGNEQYF. The complete variable domain, with remaining parts taken from reference TRBV30 and TRBJ2-7, reads SQTIHQWPATLVQPVGSPLSLECTVEGTSNPNLYWYRQAAGRGLQLLFYSVGIGQISSEVPQNLSASRPQDRQFILSSKKLLLSDSGFYLCAWSVGGNEQYFGPGTRLTVT.

The chain employs TRBV10-3 and TRBJ2-1, with 10 positions matching TRBD1. The CDR3 length is 15 residues. Germline CDR1 and CDR2: ENHRY and SYGVKD. Germline trimming cut 7 bases from V and 7 bases from J; bases unmatched to any gene: 10. CDR3 region: CAITVRGQGSNEQFF. The DNA for the CDR3 is TGTGCCATCACCGTTCGGGGACAGGGGTCAAATGAGCAGTTCTTC.

The sample holds a few counts of this clone. The chain has TRBV7-8 and TRBJ2-7, with 10 bases that match TRBD2. V lost 0 bases to trimming and J lost 0 bases; unmatched junction nucleotides: 2. CDR1 and CDR2 (germline): SGHVS, FQNEAQ. CDR3 length: 16 residues. CDR3 region: CASSLAGTSVSYEQYF. The CDR3 DNA follows: TGTGCCAGCAGCTTAGCCGGGACTAGCGTCTCCTACGAGCAGTACTTC. The variable domain in full, with the rest retrieved from reference TRBV7-8 and TRBJ2-7, is GAGVSQSPRYKVAKRGQDVALRCDPISGHVSLFWYQQALGQGPEFLTYFQNEAQLDKSGLPSDRFFAERPEGSVSTLKIQRTQQEDSAVYLCASSLAGTSVSYEQYFGPGTRLTVT.

This clone appeared once. The chain couples TRBV7-2 to TRBJ2-7; 7 nucleotides line up with TRBD2. J was trimmed by 2 bases and V by 5 bases; bases with no gene match: 9. The CDR3 runs to 15 residues. Germline assignment: CDR1 SGHTA and CDR2 FQGNSA. CDR3 in DNA: TGTGCCAGCAGCACGGGGGGTATTCGTACCTACGAGCAGTACTTC. Its protein is CASSTGGIRTYEQYF.

The V gene is TRBV7-3, the J gene TRBJ2-2; 7 positions match TRBD2. V lost 0 bases, J lost 5 bases, and 6 bases stayed unmatched. The germline V gene encodes CDR1 SGHTA and CDR2 FQGTGA. CDR3 size: 16 residues. The CDR3 spells CASSLTPAGRTGELFF. CDR3 nucleotides: TGTGCCAGCAGCTTAACGCCAGCGGGACGGACCGGGGAGCTGTTTTTT.

The chain has TRBV3-1 (or the pseudogene TRBV3-2) and TRBJ1-5; possible D gene TRBD1, 5 bases. V was pared by 0 bases and J by 9 bases, with 12 bases between. From germline, CDR1 is LGHDT and CDR2 YNNKEL (reference sequence). The CDR3 runs to 14 residues. The CDR3 sequence is CASSQDGRGRPQHF. The CDR3 DNA is TGTGCCAGCAGCCAAGATGGCCGGGGGAGGCCCCAGCATTTT.

This chain joins TRBV11-2 and TRBJ2-1; TRBD1 is a possible D gene (6 bases). Trimming shortened V by 1 base and J by 0 bases, and 10 bases separated the two germline ends. Germline loops: CDR1 SGHAT, CDR2 FQNNGV. There are 16 residues in the CDR3. The CDR3 spells CASSLGRGSSYNEQFF. CDR3 DNA: TGTGCCAGCAGCTTAGGAAGGGGGAGCTCCTACAATGAGCAGTTCTTC.

The rearrangement links TRBV6-1 to TRBJ2-1; D may be TRBD2 (5 bases). Trimming took off 0 bases at V and 1 base at J, with 16 bases between the two ends. The germline V gene has CDR1 MNHNS and CDR2 SASEGT. This CDR3 is built from 18 residues. The DNA of the CDR3 is TGTGCCAGCAGTGAAGCGCTTCCCGGAGAGGGATCCTACAATGAGCAGTTCTTC. This encodes CASSEALPGEGSYNEQFF.

The chain carries TRBV5-1 and TRBJ1-1; D not resolved. V was clipped by 4 bases and J by 6 bases, with 16 bases between them. This CDR3 is 14 amino acids long. Germline loops: CDR1 SGHRS, CDR2 YFSETQ. The DNA for the CDR3 is TGCGCCAGCAGCCTGAGAGAGGGCCAATCTGAAGCTTTCTTT. It yields the protein CASSLREGQSEAFF.

V usage is TRBV28 and J usage is TRBJ2-5; no firm D call. There are 13 residues in the CDR3. The germline V gene encodes CDR1 MDHEN and CDR2 SYDVKM. The ends were cut back, 5 bases at V and 7 bases at J, with 14 bases in the middle. CDR3 DNA sequence: TGTGCCAGCAGTCCCACGACCCCGGTGACCCAGTACTTC. As protein: CASSPTTPVTQYF.

Remarks on this clone: The identical CDR3 is also encoded by other nucleotide sequences in the sample. This chain connects TRBV27 to TRBJ2-1; 12 bases fit TRBD2. The J segment lost 9 bases and the V segment lost 5 bases, leaving 8 bases of the junction unmatched. Germline CDR1 is MNHEY and CDR2 is SMNVEV (reference sequence). CDR3 length: 15 amino acids. The CDR3 sequence: CASSLRTSGMGEQFF. The CDR3 DNA is TGTGCCAGCAGTCTACGGACTAGCGGGATGGGTGAGCAGTTCTTC.

The CDR3 DNA sequence: TGTGCCATTCGAAAACAGGGGCCCTCGGCGGGAAACACCATATATTTT. It codes for CAIRKQGPSAGNTIYF. The chain combines TRBV10-3 with TRBJ1-3; 7 nucleotides agree with TRBD1. Looked up from germline, CDR1 is ENHRY and CDR2 is SYGVKD. The CDR3 sequence is 16 residues long. The J segment lost 4 bases and the V segment lost 9 bases, leaving 15 bases of the junction unmatched.

The genes are TRBV6-2 or TRBV6-3 and TRBJ2-3, with 7 bases that match TRBD2. The V gene's germline CDR1 is MNHEY and CDR2 SVGEGT. V was clipped by 4 bases and J by 2 bases; unmatched bases: 6. This CDR3 has 15 residues. In nucleotides, the CDR3 is TGTGCCAGCAGTTGGGCTAGCGGAGACACAGATACGCAGTATTTT. Its protein is CASSWASGDTDTQYF.

This clone was recorded once. The chain combines TRBV18 with TRBJ1-1; D is undetermined. From germline, CDR1 is KGHSH and CDR2 LQKENI. CDR3 length: 12 residues. The V end lost 10 bases, the J end lost 12 bases, and 21 bases lay between the germline ends. The CDR3 DNA is TGTGCCACCCGGCCTACAATTGGGGTACCTTTCTTT. It specifies CATRPTIGVPFF.

The chain recombines TRBV10-1 with TRBJ2-1; 8 bases align to TRBD1. The CDR3 has 13 amino acids. From germline, CDR1 is WNHNN and CDR2 SYGVQD (reference sequence). Germline trimming cut 10 bases from V and 2 bases from J; bases unmatched to any gene: 4. CDR3 sequence reads: CATGQGPYNEQFF. CDR3 sequence (DNA): TGCGCCACCGGACAGGGCCCCTACAATGAGCAGTTCTTC.

The CDR3: CASSTTPGQGGNEQYF. DNA of the CDR3: TGTGCCAGCAGTACCACCCCGGGACAGGGAGGCAACGAGCAGTACTTC. The J gene is TRBJ2-7, the V gene TRBV3-1 (or the pseudogene TRBV3-2), with TRBD1 matching 9 bases. V was clipped by 6 bases and J by 5 bases; unmatched bases: 14. Germline V gene lookup returns CDR1 LGHDT and CDR2 YNNKEL (reference sequence). The CDR3 consists of 16 residues.

The CDR3 protein is CASSVAAVNTGELFF. Written as DNA, the CDR3 is TGTGCCAGCAGCGTAGCGGCAGTGAACACCGGGGAGCTGTTTTTT. This chain links TRBV9 with TRBJ2-2; unclear D gene. Per the germline V gene, CDR1 is SGDLS and CDR2 is YYNGEE. This CDR3 has 15 amino acids. Trimming shortened V by 0 bases and J by 1 base, and 7 bases separated the two germline ends. The entire variable domain, with the rest obtained from reference TRBV9 and TRBJ2-2, is as follows: DSGVTQTPKHLITATGQRVTLRCSPRSGDLSVYWYQQSLDQGLQFLIQYYNGEERAKGNILERFSAQQFPDLHSELNLSSLELGDSALYFCASSVAAVNTGELFFGEGSRLTVL.

The J gene is TRBJ1-1, the V gene TRBV25-1; D is unresolved. Trimming cost V 8 bases and J 1 base, with 5 bases left between them. The CDR3 runs to 11 residues. Germline assignment: CDR1 MGHDK and CDR2 SYGVNS. Here the CDR3 reads CASGSNTEAFF. CDR3 coding DNA: TGTGCCAGCGGATCGAACACTGAAGCTTTCTTT.

The J gene is TRBJ1-4, the V gene TRBV12-5; D not resolved. This CDR3 region has 15 residues. The ends were cut back, 1 base at V and 8 bases at J, with 14 bases in the middle. Looked up from germline, CDR1 is LGHNT and CDR2 is FRNRAP. For the CDR3, the DNA is TGTGCTAGTGGTTTGGGAATCACAAGAGACGAAAAACTGTTTTTT. Its protein product is CASGLGITRDEKLFF.

V gene TRBV12-3 or TRBV12-4 combines with J gene TRBJ1-1; the D is unclear. The CDR3 extends over 13 amino acids. Trimming shortened V by 5 bases and J by 11 bases, and 18 bases separated the two germline ends. The CDR3: CASSMKSPARAFF. As DNA, the CDR3 is TGTGCCAGCAGTATGAAGAGTCCAGCAAGGGCTTTCTTT.

The chain uses TRBV28 and TRBJ2-3; 12 bases agree with TRBD1. CDR3 length: 15 residues. Looked up from germline, CDR1 is MDHEN and CDR2 is SYDVKM. V lost 5 bases, J lost 5 bases, and 5 bases stayed unmatched. The CDR3 region has the DNA TGTGCCAGCAGTAGGGGACAGGGGGCCATAGATACGCAGTATTTT. Its protein is CASSRGQGAIDTQYF. The full variable domain, rest sourced from reference TRBV28 and TRBJ2-3, is DVKVTQSSRYLVKRTGEKVFLECVQDMDHENMFWYRQDPGLGLRLIYFSYDVKMKEKGDIPEGYSVSREKKERFSLILESASTNQTSMYLCASSRGQGAIDTQYFGPGTRLTVL.

This rearrangement joins TRBV18 to TRBJ1-5; D might be TRBD1 (6 bases). CDR1 and CDR2 (germline): KGHSH, LQKENI. Trimming removed 6 bases at V and 0 bases at J, with 12 bases between. The CDR3 contains 15 residues. Here the CDR3 reads CASSPGDYSNQPQHF. The CDR3 DNA sequence: TGTGCCAGCTCGCCAGGGGACTATAGCAATCAGCCCCAGCATTTT.

The chain couples TRBV28 to TRBJ1-2, with 7 positions matching TRBD1. The CDR3 totals 14 residues. Germline lookup yields CDR1 MDHEN and CDR2 SYDVKM. With V trimmed by 5 bases and J by 6 bases, 9 bases remained unmatched. The CDR3, as DNA: TGTGCCAGCAGTACCCCAGGGACAGTGGATGGCTACACCTTC. Its translation is CASSTPGTVDGYTF.

The chain carries TRBV10-3 and TRBJ2-3, with 7 bases lining up with TRBD1. The CDR3 consists of 16 residues. V dropped 4 bases and J dropped 1; count of bases not matched to a gene: 8. Germline V lookup: CDR1 ENHRY, CDR2 SYGVKD. The CDR3 spells CAISGNLGQGTDTQYF. The CDR3 DNA is TGTGCCATCAGTGGCAACCTTGGACAGGGCACAGATACGCAGTATTTT.

The gene calls are TRBV5-4 and TRBJ1-2; D is uncertain. Germline CDR1 is SGHNT and CDR2 is YYREEE (reference sequence). Trimming cost V 4 bases and J 2 bases, with 15 bases left between them. There are 15 residues in the CDR3. The DNA for the CDR3 is TGTGCCAGCAGCGCATCGGACCCTCTGAACTATGGCTACACCTTC. The encoded protein is CASSASDPLNYGYTF.

The chain links TRBV19 to TRBJ1-5; 9 bases match TRBD1. CDR3 length: 13 residues. Germline assignment: CDR1 LNHDA and CDR2 SQIVND (reference sequence). Germline trimming cut 5 bases from V and 5 bases from J; bases unmatched to any gene: 1. The CDR3 here is CASSRTGDQPQHF. CDR3 in DNA: TGTGCCAGTAGTCGGACAGGGGATCAGCCCCAGCATTTT.

The CDR3 nucleotides read TGTGCCAGCAGAGGAGGGGACTACTACGAGCAGTACTTC. Protein: CASRGGDYYEQYF. The chain uses TRBV12-3 or TRBV12-4 and TRBJ2-7, with TRBD2 matching 7 bases. The CDR3 consists of 13 residues. Trimming removed 6 bases from V and 3 bases from J; junction bases left unmatched: 5.

The V and J genes are TRBV5-4 and TRBJ1-4, with TRBD1 as a possible D gene (5 bases). V lost 10 bases and J lost 4, with 14 bases in between. Germline loops: CDR1 SGHNT, CDR2 YYREEE (reference sequence). The CDR3 is made up of 13 amino acids. CDR3 sequence reads: CACHTGVNEKLFF. CDR3 nucleotide sequence: TGTGCCTGCCATACGGGGGTTAATGAAAAACTGTTTTTT. The full variable domain, completed using reference TRBV5-4 and TRBJ1-4, is ETGVTQSPTHLIKTRGQQVTLRCSSQSGHNTVSWYQQALGQGPQFIFQYYREEENGRGNFPPRFSGLQFPNYSSELNVNALELDDSALYLCACHTGVNEKLFFGSGTQLSVL.

V and J are TRBV19 and TRBJ2-7; 9 positions agree with TRBD2. After removal of 1 base from V and 4 bases from J, the junction contained 5 bases not matched to a gene. The CDR3 covers 15 residues. The germline V gene has CDR1 LNHDA and CDR2 SQIVND (reference sequence). This CDR3 reads CASSIVVAGVYEQYF. The CDR3 DNA reads TGTGCCAGTAGTATAGTAGTAGCGGGAGTATACGAGCAGTACTTC.

The CDR3 is CASSSRTGGQETQYF. For the CDR3, the DNA is TGCGCCAGCAGCTCCCGGACAGGGGGGCAGGAGACCCAGTACTTC. The chain has TRBV5-1 and TRBJ2-5, with TRBD1 matching 10 bases. V shed 3 bases, J shed 5 bases, and the junction held 7 bases outside the gene matches. Germline V gene sequence: CDR1 SGHRS, CDR2 YFSETQ. This CDR3 has 15 residues.

The rearrangement links TRBV2 to TRBJ2-7; D remains unclear. Germline V CDR1 and CDR2: SNHLY, FYNNEI. This CDR3 spans 15 amino acids. Trimming removed 5 bases from V and 0 bases from J, with 14 bases in between. The CDR3 is CASSPVDGASYEQYF. DNA of the CDR3: TGTGCCAGCAGTCCCGTCGACGGCGCCTCCTACGAGCAGTACTTC. The full variable domain, its missing parts supplied by reference TRBV2 and TRBJ2-7, is EPEVTQTPSHQVTQMGQEVILRCVPISNHLYFYWYRQILGQKVEFLVSFYNNEISEKSEIFDDQFSVERPDGSNFTLKIRSTKLEDSAMYFCASSPVDGASYEQYFGPGTRLTVT.

The chain employs TRBV29-1 and TRBJ2-1; 11 positions match TRBD2. J was trimmed by 5 bases and V by 5 bases; bases with no gene match: 5. The CDR3 is 14 amino acids. The germline V gene encodes CDR1 SQVTM and CDR2 ANQGSEA. CDR3 region: CSVLAGGLNNEQFF. CDR3 nucleotide sequence: TGCAGCGTTCTAGCGGGAGGTCTAAACAATGAGCAGTTCTTC.